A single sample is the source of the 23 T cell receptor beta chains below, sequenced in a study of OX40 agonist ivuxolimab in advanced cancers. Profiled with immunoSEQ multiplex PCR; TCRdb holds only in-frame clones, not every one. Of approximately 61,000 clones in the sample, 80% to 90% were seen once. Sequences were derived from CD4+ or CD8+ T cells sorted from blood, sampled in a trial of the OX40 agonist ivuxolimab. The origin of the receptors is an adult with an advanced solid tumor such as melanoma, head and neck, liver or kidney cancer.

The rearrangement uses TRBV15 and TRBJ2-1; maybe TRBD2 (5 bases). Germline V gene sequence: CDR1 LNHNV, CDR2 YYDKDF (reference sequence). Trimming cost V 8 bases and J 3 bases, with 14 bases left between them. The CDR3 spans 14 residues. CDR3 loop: CATAIAPVYNEQFF. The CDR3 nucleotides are TGTGCCACCGCGATAGCGCCAGTCTACAATGAGCAGTTCTTC.

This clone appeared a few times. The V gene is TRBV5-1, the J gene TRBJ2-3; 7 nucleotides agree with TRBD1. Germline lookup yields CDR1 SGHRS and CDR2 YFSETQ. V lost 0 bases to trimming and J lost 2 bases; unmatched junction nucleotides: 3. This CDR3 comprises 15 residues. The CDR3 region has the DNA TGCGCCAGCAGCTTGGCCAGGGGGAACACAGATACGCAGTATTTT. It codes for CASSLARGNTDTQYF. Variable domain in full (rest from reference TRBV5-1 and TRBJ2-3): KAGVTQTPRYLIKTRGQQVTLSCSPISGHRSVSWYQQTPGQGLQFLFEYFSETQRNKGNFPGRFSGRQFSNSRSEMNVSTLELGDSALYLCASSLARGNTDTQYFGPGTRLTVL.

CDR3: CASRNRDSGNGYTF. The CDR3 coding sequence is TGTGCCAGCAGGAACCGGGACAGTGGGAATGGCTACACCTTC. The rearrangement links TRBV6-6 to TRBJ1-2; 7 bases are shared with TRBD1. CDR3 length equals 14 residues. The ends lost 6 bases at V and 6 bases at J; junction bases unmatched: 10. CDR1 and CDR2 from the germline V gene are MNHNY and SVGAGI (reference sequence).

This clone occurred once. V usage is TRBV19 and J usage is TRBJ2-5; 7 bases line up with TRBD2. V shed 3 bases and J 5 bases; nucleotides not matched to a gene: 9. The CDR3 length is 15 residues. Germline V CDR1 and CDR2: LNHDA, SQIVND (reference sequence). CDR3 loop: CASSISSGMWETQYF. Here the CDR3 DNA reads TGTGCCAGTAGTATTTCGAGCGGGATGTGGGAGACCCAGTACTTC.

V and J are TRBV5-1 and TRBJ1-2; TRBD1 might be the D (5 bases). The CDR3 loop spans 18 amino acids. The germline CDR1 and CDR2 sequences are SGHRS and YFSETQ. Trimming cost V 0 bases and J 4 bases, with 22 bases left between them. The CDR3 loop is CASSLAGSQVTIGYGYTF. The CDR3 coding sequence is TGCGCCAGCAGCTTGGCAGGGAGCCAAGTGACAATCGGCTATGGCTACACCTTC.

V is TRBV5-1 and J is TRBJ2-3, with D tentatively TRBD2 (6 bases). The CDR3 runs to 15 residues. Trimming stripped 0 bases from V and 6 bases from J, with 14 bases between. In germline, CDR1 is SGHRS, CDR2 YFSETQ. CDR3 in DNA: TGCGCCAGCAGCTTGGGTTCTAGCGATGGCGATACGCAGTATTTT. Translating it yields CASSLGSSDGDTQYF.

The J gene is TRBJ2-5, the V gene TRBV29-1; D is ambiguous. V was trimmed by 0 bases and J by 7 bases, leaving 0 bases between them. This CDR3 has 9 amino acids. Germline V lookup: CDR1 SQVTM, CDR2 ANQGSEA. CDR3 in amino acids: CSVEETQYF. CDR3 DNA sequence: TGCAGCGTTGAAGAGACCCAGTACTTC.

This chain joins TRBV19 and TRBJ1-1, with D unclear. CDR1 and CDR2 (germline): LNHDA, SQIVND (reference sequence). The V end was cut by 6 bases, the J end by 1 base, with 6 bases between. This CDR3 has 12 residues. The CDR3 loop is CASRQWNTEAFF. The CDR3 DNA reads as TGTGCCAGTAGACAGTGGAACACTGAAGCTTTCTTT. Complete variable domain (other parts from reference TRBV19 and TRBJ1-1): DGGITQSPKYLFRKEGQNVTLSCEQNLNHDAMYWYRQDPGQGLRLIYYSQIVNDFQKGDIAEGYSVSREKKESFPLTVTSAQKNPTAFYLCASRQWNTEAFFGQGTRLTVV.

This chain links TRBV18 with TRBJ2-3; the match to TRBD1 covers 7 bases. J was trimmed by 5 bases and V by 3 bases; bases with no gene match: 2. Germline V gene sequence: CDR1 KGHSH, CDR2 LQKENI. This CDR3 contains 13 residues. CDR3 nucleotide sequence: TGTGCCAGCTCACCTTACAGGGGAGATACGCAGTATTTT. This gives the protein CASSPYRGDTQYF.

The CDR3, as DNA: TGCGCCAGCAGCACGGACTACCAAGATACGCAGTATTTT. Its translation is CASSTDYQDTQYF. This sequence joins TRBV5-1 and TRBJ2-3, with D possibly matching TRBD2 (6 bases). The ends were cut back, 4 bases at V and 5 bases at J, with 11 bases in the middle. Germline V gene lookup returns CDR1 SGHRS and CDR2 YFSETQ. CDR3 length equals 13 residues.

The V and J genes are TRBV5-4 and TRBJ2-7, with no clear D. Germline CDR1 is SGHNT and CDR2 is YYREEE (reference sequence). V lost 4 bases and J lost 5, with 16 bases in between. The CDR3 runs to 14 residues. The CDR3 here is CASSKEGFWNEQYF. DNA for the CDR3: TGTGCCAGCAGCAAGGAAGGGTTTTGGAACGAGCAGTACTTC.

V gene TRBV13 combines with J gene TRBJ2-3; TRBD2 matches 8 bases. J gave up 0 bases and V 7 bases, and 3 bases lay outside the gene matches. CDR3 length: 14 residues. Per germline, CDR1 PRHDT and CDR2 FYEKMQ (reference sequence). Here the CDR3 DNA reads TGTGCCAGCACCGCTAGCGGGAGCACAGATACGCAGTATTTT. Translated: CASTASGSTDTQYF.

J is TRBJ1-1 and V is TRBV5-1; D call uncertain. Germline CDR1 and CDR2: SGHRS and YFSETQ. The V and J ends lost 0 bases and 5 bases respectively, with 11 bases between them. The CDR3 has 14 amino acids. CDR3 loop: CASSLEGSGTEAFF. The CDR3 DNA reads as TGCGCCAGCAGCTTGGAAGGGTCGGGTACTGAAGCTTTCTTT. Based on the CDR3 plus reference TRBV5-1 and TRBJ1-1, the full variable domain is KAGVTQTPRYLIKTRGQQVTLSCSPISGHRSVSWYQQTPGQGLQFLFEYFSETQRNKGNFPGRFSGRQFSNSRSEMNVSTLELGDSALYLCASSLEGSGTEAFFGQGTRLTVV.

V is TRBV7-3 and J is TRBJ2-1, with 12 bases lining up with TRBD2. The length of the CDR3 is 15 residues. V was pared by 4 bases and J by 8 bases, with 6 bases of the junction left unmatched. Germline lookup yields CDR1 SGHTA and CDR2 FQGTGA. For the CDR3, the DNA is TGTGCCAGCAGCTCCGGACTAGCGGGGCTCCATGAGCAGTTCTTC. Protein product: CASSSGLAGLHEQFF. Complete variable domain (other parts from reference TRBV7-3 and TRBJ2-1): GAGVSQTPSNKVTEKGKYVELRCDPISGHTALYWYRQSLGQGPEFLIYFQGTGAADDSGLPNDRFFAVRPEGSVSTLKIQRTERGDSAVYLCASSSGLAGLHEQFFGPGTRLTVL.

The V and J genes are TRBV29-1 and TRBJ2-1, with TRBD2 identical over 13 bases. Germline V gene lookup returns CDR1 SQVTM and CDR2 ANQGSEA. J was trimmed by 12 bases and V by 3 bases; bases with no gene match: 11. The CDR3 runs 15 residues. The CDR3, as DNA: TGCAGCGTTGAGGGCGGACTAGCGGGAGTTCCCTCGCAGTTCTTC. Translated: CSVEGGLAGVPSQFF.

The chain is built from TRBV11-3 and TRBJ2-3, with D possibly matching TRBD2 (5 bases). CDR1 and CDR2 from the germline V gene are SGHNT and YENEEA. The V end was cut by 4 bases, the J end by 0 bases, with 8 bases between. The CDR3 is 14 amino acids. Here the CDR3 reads CASSSDWSTDTQYF. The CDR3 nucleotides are TGTGCCAGCAGCTCGGACTGGAGCACAGATACGCAGTATTTT.

CDR3 sequence reads: CASRGTGGSTEAFF. CDR3 DNA: TGTGCCAGCAGGGGGACAGGGGGCAGCACTGAAGCTTTCTTT. The V call is TRBV2, the J call TRBJ1-1; 12 positions match TRBD1. J lost 4 bases, V lost 6 bases, and 3 bases had no gene match. Germline CDR1 SNHLY, CDR2 FYNNEI. The CDR3 is made up of 14 amino acids.

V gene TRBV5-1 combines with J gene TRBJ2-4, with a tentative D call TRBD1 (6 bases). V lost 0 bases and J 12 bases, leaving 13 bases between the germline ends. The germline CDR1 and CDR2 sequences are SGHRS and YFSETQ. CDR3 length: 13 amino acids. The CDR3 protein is CASSLAGENHQYF. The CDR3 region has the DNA TGCGCCAGCAGCTTGGCAGGGGAAAACCATCAGTACTTC.

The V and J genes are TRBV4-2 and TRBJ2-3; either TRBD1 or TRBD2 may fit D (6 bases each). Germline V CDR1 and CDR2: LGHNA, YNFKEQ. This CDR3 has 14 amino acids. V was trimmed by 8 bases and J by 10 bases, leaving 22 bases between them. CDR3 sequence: CASGTRGREIAQYF. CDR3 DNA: TGTGCCAGCGGAACCCGGGGGCGGGAAATCGCGCAGTATTTT.

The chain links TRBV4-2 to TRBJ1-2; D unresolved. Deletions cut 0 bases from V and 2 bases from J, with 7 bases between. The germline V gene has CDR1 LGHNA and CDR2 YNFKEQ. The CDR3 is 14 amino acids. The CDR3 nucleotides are TGTGCCAGCAGCCAAGAACAAGAAAACTATGGCTACACCTTC. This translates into CASSQEQENYGYTF.

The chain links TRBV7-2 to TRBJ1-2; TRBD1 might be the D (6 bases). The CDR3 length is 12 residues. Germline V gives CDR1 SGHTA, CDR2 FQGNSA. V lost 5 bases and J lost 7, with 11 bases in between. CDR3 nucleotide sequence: TGTGCCAGCAGCAAACAGGGAGGTGGCTACACCTTC. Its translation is CASSKQGGGYTF.

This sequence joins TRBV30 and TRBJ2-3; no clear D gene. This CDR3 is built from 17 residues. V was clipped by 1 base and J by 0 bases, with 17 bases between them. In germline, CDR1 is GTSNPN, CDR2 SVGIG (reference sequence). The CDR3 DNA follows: TGTGCCTGGAGTGGAGACTTTACCTCCCATAGCACAGATACGCAGTATTTT. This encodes CAWSGDFTSHSTDTQYF.

The CDR3 loop reads CASSVALNTGELFF. CDR3 coding DNA: TGTGCCAGCAGCGTAGCCCTAAACACCGGGGAGCTGTTTTTT. This rearrangement joins TRBV9 to TRBJ2-2, with D uncertain. Germline CDR1 and CDR2: SGDLS and YYNGEE. The CDR3 extends over 14 amino acids. Trimming took 0 bases from V and 2 from J, leaving 5 bases between them.